A single sample is the source of the 16 T cell receptor beta chains below, sequenced in a study of shared clonotypes between healthy human individuals (dated by TCRdb to 2019 to 2021). Library preparation used the immunoSEQ multiplex PCR assay. TCRdb mirrors the immuneACCESS table, restricted to in-frame sequences. Some clones are absent from its copies; in checked studies, under half trace to an unresolved V gene, and the reason for the others is unknown. This sample gives roughly 2 million clones in total; around 95% of them show up just once. 0.1% to 0.15% of the sample rests with the top ten. The sample consisted of naive CD4+ T cells sorted from blood. The cell subset or site label, as the study defines it: CD45RA+ positively selected. These receptors all come from a man aged 18-30 years in good health.

The chain uses TRBV7-2 and TRBJ2-7, with 8 bases identical to TRBD1. Trimming took 5 bases from V and 3 from J; bases not matched to a gene: 9. The CDR3 sequence is 15 residues long. Germline V CDR1 and CDR2: SGHTA, FQGNSA. Here the CDR3 reads CASSLSGDRGYEQYF. The CDR3 DNA follows: TGTGCCAGCAGCCTGAGCGGTGACAGGGGCTACGAGCAGTACTTC.

The chain uses TRBV15 and TRBJ2-7, with 10 bases identical to TRBD1. Looked up from germline, CDR1 is LNHNV and CDR2 is YYDKDF (reference sequence). The V and J ends lost 5 bases and 5 bases, in that order; junction bases with no gene match: 12. This CDR3 spans 16 amino acids. The CDR3 sequence: CATSVTSGDRGNEQYF. In nucleotides, the CDR3 is TGTGCCACCAGCGTTACCAGCGGGGACAGGGGCAACGAGCAGTACTTC.

The rearrangement links TRBV2 to TRBJ2-2; D remains unclear. CDR3 size: 17 residues. Trimming removed 2 bases from V and 0 bases from J, with 13 bases in between. From germline, CDR1 is SNHLY and CDR2 FYNNEI. This CDR3 is CASSETRTQANTGELFF. CDR3 DNA: TGTGCCAGCAGTGAAACTCGGACGCAAGCGAACACCGGGGAGCTGTTTTTT.

This sequence joins TRBV30 and TRBJ2-5, with TRBD2 as a possible D gene (5 bases). Germline-derived CDR1 and CDR2 are GTSNPN and SVGIG (reference sequence). Trimming removed 2 bases from V and 4 bases from J, with 8 bases in between. This CDR3 has 12 residues. CDR3 sequence reads: CAWSPGIETQYF. The CDR3 DNA reads as TGTGCCTGGAGTCCGGGAATAGAGACCCAGTACTTC.

The chain joins TRBV6-5 to TRBJ1-1, with no clear D. Trimming pared 2 bases from V and 3 bases from J, leaving 7 bases between. Looked up from germline, CDR1 is MNHEY and CDR2 is SVGAGI. CDR3 length: 13 amino acids. CDR3 coding DNA: TGTGCCAGCAGTTACCGACACGACACTGAAGCTTTCTTT. It encodes CASSYRHDTEAFF.

The chain joins TRBV5-1 to TRBJ2-7; no firm D call. This CDR3 is 12 amino acids long. V was shortened by 2 bases and J by 7 bases, with 10 bases between the two germline ends. CDR1 and CDR2 from the germline V gene are SGHRS and YFSETQ. The CDR3 DNA reads TGCGCCAGCAGCTTAGGACCGGCGGAGCAGTACTTC. It translates to CASSLGPAEQYF.

The rearrangement links TRBV28 to TRBJ2-1, with D perhaps assigned TRBD1 or TRBD2 (5 bases each). Trimming removed 2 bases at V and 5 bases at J, with 10 bases between. Germline values: CDR1 MDHEN, CDR2 SYDVKM. CDR3 size: 14 residues. CDR3 loop: CASSLGGGHNEQFF. In DNA form, the CDR3 reads TGTGCCAGCAGTTTAGGGGGTGGTCACAATGAGCAGTTCTTC.

The sample holds a few counts of this clone. The chain links TRBV2 to TRBJ2-2, with D possibly being TRBD1 or TRBD2 (5 bases each). The CDR3 loop spans 15 amino acids. Germline values: CDR1 SNHLY, CDR2 FYNNEI. V was cut by 6 bases and J by 4 bases, with 15 bases left in between. The CDR3 DNA reads TGTGCCAGCAGACCGCGTGGGGGAATCACCGGGGAGCTGTTTTTT. It translates to CASRPRGGITGELFF.

The gene calls are TRBV15 and TRBJ1-6; D is undetermined. The V gene lost 2 bases and the J gene lost 5 bases, with 1 base spanning the gap. Germline V CDR1 and CDR2: LNHNV, YYDKDF (reference sequence). This CDR3 spans 12 amino acids. The CDR3 DNA sequence: TGTGCCACCAGCAGACATAATTCACCCCTCCACTTT. Its translation: CATSRHNSPLHF.

The V gene is TRBV27, the J gene TRBJ2-1, with 7 bases lining up with TRBD1. With 6 bases clipped from V and 8 bases from J, the junction kept 13 bases outside the gene matches. Germline V CDR1 and CDR2: MNHEY, SMNVEV (reference sequence). This CDR3 is built from 15 residues. DNA of the CDR3: TGTGCCAGCAGAGCCCGGGACGGACAGGTCTATGAGCAGTTCTTC. Its protein is CASRARDGQVYEQFF.

This rearrangement joins TRBV18 to TRBJ2-7, with TRBD1 matching over 7 bases. The CDR3 runs to 13 residues. Trimming cost V 5 bases and J 5 bases; bases outside gene matches: 6. The V gene's germline CDR1 is KGHSH and CDR2 LQKENI. The CDR3 bases are TGTGCCAGCTCAACTACGACAGGGAACGAGCAGTACTTC. Its translation is CASSTTTGNEQYF.

Remarks on this clone: Other DNA sequences from this sample encode an identical CDR3 as well. The chain recombines TRBV27 with TRBJ1-4; the match to TRBD1 covers 7 bases. The trim removed 5 bases at V and 0 bases at J, leaving 3 bases unmatched. Germline CDR1 and CDR2: MNHEY and SMNVEV (reference sequence). This CDR3 has 15 amino acids. The CDR3 bases are TGTGCCAGCAGTCGGACAGGCGCAACTAATGAAAAACTGTTTTTT. Protein product: CASSRTGATNEKLFF. The full variable domain, completed using reference TRBV27 and TRBJ1-4, is EAQVTQNPRYLITVTGKKLTVTCSQNMNHEYMSWYRQDPGLGLRQIYYSMNVEVTDKGDVPEGYKVSRKEKRNFPLILESPSPNQTSLYFCASSRTGATNEKLFFGSGTQLSVL.

This clone showed up just once. This chain joins TRBV6-1 and TRBJ1-1; 8 bases agree with TRBD1. The CDR3 covers 14 residues. V lost 6 bases to trimming and J lost 6 bases; unmatched junction nucleotides: 9. The germline V gene has CDR1 MNHNS and CDR2 SASEGT. CDR3 in amino acids: CASSAGQGWAEAFF. The CDR3 coding sequence is TGTGCCAGCAGCGCCGGACAGGGCTGGGCTGAAGCTTTCTTT.

Turning to this clone: Different DNA sequences within this sample yield the same CDR3. The chain recombines TRBV5-1 with TRBJ2-7; D is perhaps TRBD2 (5 bases). This CDR3 is 12 amino acids long. In germline, CDR1 is SGHRS, CDR2 YFSETQ. V lost 2 bases and J lost 3, with 6 bases in between. CDR3 amino acids: CASSFGGYEQYF. CDR3 DNA: TGCGCCAGCAGCTTCGGAGGCTACGAGCAGTACTTC.

The rearrangement uses TRBV19 and TRBJ2-1; D gene uncertain. CDR3 length: 12 residues. Per germline, CDR1 LNHDA and CDR2 SQIVND (reference sequence). Trimming shortened V by 7 bases and J by 9 bases, and 13 bases separated the two germline ends. The CDR3 DNA follows: TGTGCCAGTAAAGACCCCTTTGGTGAGCAGTTCTTC. Its translation is CASKDPFGEQFF.

The chain uses TRBV6-1 and TRBJ1-2, with a tentative D call TRBD1 (6 bases). Trimming removed 3 bases at V and 13 bases at J, with 24 bases between. The CDR3 is 15 amino acids. Germline assignment: CDR1 MNHNS and CDR2 SASEGT. The CDR3 loop is CASSDLGGVSIVGTF. CDR3 bases: TGTGCCAGCAGTGATCTAGGGGGGGTTAGTATCGTGGGCACCTTC.